This paragraph covers one T cell receptor (beta chain) sequence. Its specificity is not known. These data are taken from a study of cytotoxic CD8 clonotypes in ibrutinib-treated CLL. At the level of the study: More than 9 relapsed/refractory, more than 14 treatment-naive; 17 IGHV unmutated. Patients attained roughly 25 partial and 2 complete responses; at median approximately 64 months, 14 remained remitted while roughly 12 progressed. Study conclusions and caveats: At progression, clonality fell back toward baseline after rising at ibrutinib response. The study sampled sustained-remission and progressing patients at different times.

Sequenced by immunoSEQ multiplex PCR; TCRdb stores in-frame clones only, minus some. The sample yields tens of thousands of clones, about 70% seen once. The CDR3 has 14 residues. Germline assignment: CDR1 MNHEY and CDR2 SMNVEV (reference sequence). The V and J ends lost 7 bases and 7 bases, in that order; junction bases with no gene match: 9. Sequenced here: PBMCs, sampled at disease progression, from a patient treated with ibrutinib. This receptor was taken from a human donor with chronic lymphocytic leukemia. The chain links TRBV27 to TRBJ2-7, with 11 bases lining up with TRBD2. The CDR3 is CASTPSGRLGEQYF. Here the CDR3 DNA reads TGTGCCAGCACCCCTAGCGGGAGGCTGGGAGAGCAGTACTTC.